The 32 T cell receptor beta chains below come from one sample, sequenced in a study of OX40 agonist ivuxolimab in advanced cancers. Clones were sequenced by immunoSEQ multiplex PCR, and TCRdb holds only the in-frame ones, with some missing. The sample yields about 78,000 clones, about 90% seen once. The material was CD4+ or CD8+ T cells sorted from blood, obtained in a trial of the OX40 agonist ivuxolimab. The receptors originated from an adult with an advanced solid tumor such as melanoma, head and neck, liver or kidney cancer.

The J gene is TRBJ1-4, the V gene TRBV5-1; 7 bases are a match to TRBD1. The V and J ends lost 4 bases and 6 bases, in that order; junction bases with no gene match: 9. The germline CDR1 and CDR2 sequences are SGHRS and YFSETQ. The CDR3 sequence is 15 residues long. The CDR3, as DNA: TGCGCCAGCAGCCGCGCAGGGGGTATTGATGAAAAACTGTTTTTT. This translates into CASSRAGGIDEKLFF.

The rearrangement links TRBV2 to TRBJ2-1; 7 bases are a match to TRBD2. V lost 6 bases and J lost 0; bases outside the gene matches: 2. Looked up from germline, CDR1 is SNHLY and CDR2 is FYNNEI. There are 14 residues in the CDR3. The chain's CDR3 is CASRLASSYNEQFF. CDR3 coding DNA: TGTGCCAGCAGACTAGCGAGCTCCTACAATGAGCAGTTCTTC.

This clone was counted a few times. J is TRBJ2-7 and V is TRBV21-1; TRBD1 is taken as the D call from the table, unchecked against the DNA. TRBV21-1 is given as a pseudogene. This CDR3 has 16 amino acids. The CDR3 sequence: CASSKEHRGVSYEQYF. DNA for the CDR3: TGTGCCAGCAGCAAAGAGCACAGGGGCGTTTCCTACGAGCAGTACTTC.

This clone was observed a single time. J is TRBJ2-5 and V is TRBV29-1, with D maybe TRBD1 (5 bases). Deletions cut 7 bases from V and 4 bases from J, with 10 bases between. CDR1 SQVTM and CDR2 ANQGSEA come from the germline V gene. The CDR3 loop spans 11 amino acids. As DNA, the CDR3 is TGCAGCGCCAGGGTAGGAGAGACCCAGTACTTC. It codes for CSARVGETQYF. Looking up the rest from reference TRBV29-1 and TRBJ2-5 gives the full variable domain: SAVISQKPSRDICQRGTSLTIQCQVDSQVTMMFWYRQQPGQSLTLIATANQGSEATYESGFVIDKFPISRPNLTFSTLTVSNMSPEDSSIYLCSARVGETQYFGPGTRLLVL.

The gene calls are TRBV30 and TRBJ2-7; a weak D match, TRBD1 (6 bases). CDR3 size: 17 residues. The germline V gene encodes CDR1 GTSNPN and CDR2 SVGIG (reference sequence). Trimming removed 0 bases from V and 0 bases from J, with 18 bases in between. The CDR3 DNA reads as TGTGCCTGGAGTGTACCGGTTCCGGGACAAAGCTCCTACGAGCAGTACTTC. Its translation: CAWSVPVPGQSSYEQYF.

The DNA of the CDR3 is TGCGCCAGCACCCGGGACAGGGGGAACACTGAAGCTTTCTTT. It specifies CASTRDRGNTEAFF. This sequence joins TRBV5-1 and TRBJ1-1; 10 positions match TRBD1. The germline CDR1 and CDR2 sequences are SGHRS and YFSETQ. This CDR3 contains 14 residues. Trimming took 6 bases from V and 1 from J; bases not matched to a gene: 3.

The chain joins TRBV5-1 to TRBJ1-4; unclear D gene. CDR3 length: 17 residues. CDR1 is SGHRS, CDR2 YFSETQ, per germline. The V and J ends lost 5 bases and 1 base respectively, with 18 bases between them. CDR3 protein: CASSFDPAGLTNEKLFF. The CDR3 nucleotides are TGCGCCAGCAGTTTTGACCCGGCGGGATTAACTAATGAAAAACTGTTTTTT.

The chain combines TRBV5-1 with TRBJ2-7; D gene unclear. Germline CDR1 is SGHRS and CDR2 is YFSETQ. The CDR3 extends over 12 amino acids. Trimming took 3 bases from V and 6 from J, leaving 10 bases between them. CDR3 protein: CASSYDLTEQYF. The CDR3 DNA reads as TGCGCCAGCAGCTATGACTTGACCGAGCAGTACTTC.

The chain links TRBV5-1 to TRBJ2-7, with D perhaps being TRBD1 or TRBD2 (5 bases each). Germline V CDR1 and CDR2: SGHRS, YFSETQ. V lost 0 bases to trimming and J lost 6 bases, with 13 bases between them. The CDR3 is 14 amino acids. Written as DNA, the CDR3 is TGCGCCAGCAGCTTGGCCGGGGACGCGCTCGAGCAGTACTTC. This codes for CASSLAGDALEQYF.

The chain uses TRBV5-1 and TRBJ1-1; D gene unclear. The CDR3 runs to 13 residues. Germline-derived CDR1 and CDR2 are SGHRS and YFSETQ. V lost 7 bases and J 5 bases, leaving 15 bases between the germline ends. CDR3 DNA: TGCGCCAGCCGTCCCACGTTGGATACTGAAGCTTTCTTT. This translates into CASRPTLDTEAFF. The whole variable domain, remainder taken from reference TRBV5-1 and TRBJ1-1, is KAGVTQTPRYLIKTRGQQVTLSCSPISGHRSVSWYQQTPGQGLQFLFEYFSETQRNKGNFPGRFSGRQFSNSRSEMNVSTLELGDSALYLCASRPTLDTEAFFGQGTRLTVV.

The chain has TRBV5-1 and TRBJ1-1; D may be TRBD1 (5 bases). This CDR3 comprises 14 residues. Germline V gene sequence: CDR1 SGHRS, CDR2 YFSETQ. V lost 4 bases, J lost 1 base, and 11 bases lay in between. CDR3 region: CASSTGQGNTEAFF. The CDR3 DNA sequence: TGCGCCAGCAGCACGGGGCAGGGGAACACTGAAGCTTTCTTT.

V and J are TRBV5-4 and TRBJ2-1; 9 positions match TRBD1. The V gene end was trimmed by 3 bases and the J gene end by 5 bases; junction bases not matched to a gene: 9. Germline assignment: CDR1 SGHNT and CDR2 YYREEE (reference sequence). The CDR3 is 16 residues long. The CDR3 DNA follows: TGTGCCAGCAGCTCCCCCCCGGGACAGGGAGACAATGAGCAGTTCTTC. Translated, it gives CASSSPPGQGDNEQFF. Variable domain in full (rest from reference TRBV5-4 and TRBJ2-1): ETGVTQSPTHLIKTRGQQVTLRCSSQSGHNTVSWYQQALGQGPQFIFQYYREEENGRGNFPPRFSGLQFPNYSSELNVNALELDDSALYLCASSSPPGQGDNEQFFGPGTRLTVL.

The V and J genes are TRBV13 and TRBJ2-5; TRBD2 might be the D (7 bases). This CDR3 is built from 15 residues. Germline-derived CDR1 and CDR2 are PRHDT and FYEKMQ (reference sequence). V was clipped by 4 bases and J by 1 base, with 13 bases between them. The DNA for the CDR3 is TGTGCCAGCAGCTCAACGGGGGGCTCCCAAGAGACCCAGTACTTC. It translates to CASSSTGGSQETQYF. The whole variable domain, remainder taken from reference TRBV13 and TRBJ2-5, is AAGVIQSPRHLIKEKRETATLKCYPIPRHDTVYWYQQGPGQDPQFLISFYEKMQSDKGSIPDRFSAQQFSDYHSELNMSSLELGDSALYFCASSSTGGSQETQYFGPGTRLLVL.

V usage is TRBV7-2 and J usage is TRBJ2-2; 9 nucleotides align to TRBD1. Trimming removed 4 bases from V and 5 bases from J; junction bases left unmatched: 5. This CDR3 has 15 amino acids. Germline V gene data show CDR1 as SGHTA and CDR2 as FQGNSA. The CDR3 sequence: CASSSGQGWTGELFF. The CDR3 DNA follows: TGTGCCAGCAGCTCGGGACAGGGTTGGACCGGGGAGCTGTTTTTT. Combining the CDR3 with reference TRBV7-2 and TRBJ2-2 gives the whole variable domain GAGVSQSPSNKVTEKGKDVELRCDPISGHTALYWYRQSLGQGLEFLIYFQGNSAPDKSGLPSDRFSAERTGGSVSTLTIQRTQQEDSAVYLCASSSGQGWTGELFFGEGSRLTVL.

The rearrangement uses TRBV7-9 and TRBJ1-6; D gene ambiguous. Germline CDR1 reads SEHNR; CDR2 reads FQNEAQ (reference sequence). Trimming shortened V by 4 bases and J by 8 bases, and 9 bases separated the two germline ends. The CDR3 sequence is 13 residues long. The CDR3 coding sequence is TGTGCCAGCAGCTCCGTCGGGGATTCACCCCTCCACTTT. Residues: CASSSVGDSPLHF.

In DNA, the CDR3 is TGCGCCAGCAGCTTGGACAGGAACAACTATGGCTACACCTTC. Translated, it gives CASSLDRNNYGYTF. The chain combines TRBV5-1 with TRBJ1-2; the D gene is possibly TRBD1 (5 bases). Trimming removed 0 bases at V and 2 bases at J, with 8 bases between. This CDR3 comprises 14 residues. Germline V lookup: CDR1 SGHRS, CDR2 YFSETQ. Full variable domain (rest looked up from reference TRBV5-1 and TRBJ1-2): KAGVTQTPRYLIKTRGQQVTLSCSPISGHRSVSWYQQTPGQGLQFLFEYFSETQRNKGNFPGRFSGRQFSNSRSEMNVSTLELGDSALYLCASSLDRNNYGYTFGSGTRLTVV.

A single count supports this clone. The CDR3 protein is CASSVVASVTETQYF. CDR3 coding DNA: TGTGCCAGCAGCGTAGTGGCCAGTGTCACGGAGACCCAGTACTTC. This chain connects TRBV9 to TRBJ2-5; D remains unclear. Between the trimmed V and J ends, which lost 0 bases and 5 bases, there was a span of 14 bases. CDR3 size: 15 residues. CDR1 is SGDLS and CDR2 is YYNGEE in the germline V gene.

Here the CDR3 DNA reads TGTGCCAGCAGCCCTCGGCGGGGAAATAATTCACCCCTCCACTTT. As protein: CASSPRRGNNSPLHF. This chain links TRBV6-6 with TRBJ1-6; D gene ambiguous. Trimming left V 6 bases short and J 5 bases short, with 14 bases between. The length of the CDR3 is 15 residues. CDR1 is MNHNY, CDR2 SVGAGI, per germline (reference sequence).

CDR3 amino acids: CASSLGPGTSYEQYF. CDR3 in DNA: TGCGCCAGCAGCTTGGGGCCCGGGACTAGCTACGAGCAGTACTTC. The chain links TRBV5-1 to TRBJ2-7; 8 bases match TRBD2. CDR1 is SGHRS, CDR2 YFSETQ, per germline. The CDR3 totals 15 residues. The V and J ends lost 0 bases and 3 bases, in that order; junction bases with no gene match: 5.

The V and J genes are TRBV2 and TRBJ1-1, with D possibly TRBD1 on 6 matching bases. Germline values: CDR1 SNHLY, CDR2 FYNNEI. The V end was cut by 2 bases, the J end by 11 bases, with 15 bases between. CDR3 length equals 13 residues. CDR3 nucleotide sequence: TGTGCCAGCAGTGAATGGGAAAGGGGGTCGGCTTTCTTT. Amino acid sequence: CASSEWERGSAFF.

The rearrangement links TRBV25-1 to TRBJ2-7, with D unclear. Germline V gene sequence: CDR1 MGHDK, CDR2 SYGVNS. V lost 2 bases to trimming and J lost 4 bases, with 3 bases between them. The CDR3 is 11 amino acids. The CDR3 region has the DNA TGTGCCAGCAGTGAACGGTACGAGCAGTACTTC. Its protein is CASSERYEQYF.

The chain recombines TRBV7-8 with TRBJ1-4; D may be TRBD1 (5 bases). In germline, CDR1 is SGHVS, CDR2 FQNEAQ. Trimming left V 3 bases short and J 8 bases short, with 10 bases between. The CDR3 has 13 residues. CDR3 DNA: TGTGCCAGCAGCTTTGGGGGTCGGGAAAAACTGTTTTTT. This encodes CASSFGGREKLFF.

This sequence joins TRBV2 and TRBJ2-3; 7 bases are shared with TRBD2. Germline CDR1 SNHLY, CDR2 FYNNEI. This CDR3 region has 14 residues. V was clipped by 6 bases and J by 2 bases; unmatched bases: 5. CDR3 sequence reads: CASRVGLFTDTQYF. The CDR3 DNA sequence: TGTGCCAGCAGAGTGGGACTATTCACAGATACGCAGTATTTT.

This clone was observed a single time. V gene TRBV5-1 combines with J gene TRBJ2-1, with a possible D match to TRBD2 (6 bases). V lost 6 bases to trimming and J lost 1 base, with 14 bases between them. The germline gives CDR1 SGHRS, CDR2 YFSETQ. This CDR3 spans 15 amino acids. The CDR3 sequence: CASNLGGRSYNEQFF. The CDR3 DNA sequence: TGCGCCAGCAACCTCGGGGGAAGGTCCTACAATGAGCAGTTCTTC. The full variable domain, rest sourced from reference TRBV5-1 and TRBJ2-1, is KAGVTQTPRYLIKTRGQQVTLSCSPISGHRSVSWYQQTPGQGLQFLFEYFSETQRNKGNFPGRFSGRQFSNSRSEMNVSTLELGDSALYLCASNLGGRSYNEQFFGPGTRLTVL.

In nucleotides, the CDR3 is TGTGCCAGCAGTTTATACGGTCGGGAGGTATCTGAAGCTTTCTTT. It encodes CASSLYGREVSEAFF. The chain links TRBV28 to TRBJ1-1; no definite D call. The V end lost 1 base, the J end lost 6 bases, and 15 bases lay between the germline ends. This CDR3 has 15 residues. Germline V gives CDR1 MDHEN, CDR2 SYDVKM. The full variable domain, completed using reference TRBV28 and TRBJ1-1, is DVKVTQSSRYLVKRTGEKVFLECVQDMDHENMFWYRQDPGLGLRLIYFSYDVKMKEKGDIPEGYSVSREKKERFSLILESASTNQTSMYLCASSLYGREVSEAFFGQGTRLTVV.

The chain uses TRBV2 and TRBJ1-5, with D uncertain. Germline-derived CDR1 and CDR2 are SNHLY and FYNNEI. V shed 4 bases and J shed 4 bases, with 11 bases lying between them. CDR3 length: 14 amino acids. The DNA of the CDR3 is TGTGCCAGCAGTGTCGATGGTGGGAATCAGCCCCAGCATTTT. Encoded protein: CASSVDGGNQPQHF.

The gene calls are TRBV7-2 and TRBJ2-5; 10 bases fit TRBD1. The CDR3 has 15 amino acids. With 5 bases clipped from V and 7 bases from J, the junction kept 10 bases outside the gene matches. Germline V gene data show CDR1 as SGHTA and CDR2 as FQGNSA. The CDR3 sequence is CASSQLTGGAVTQYF. The CDR3 DNA sequence: TGTGCCAGCAGCCAGTTGACAGGGGGCGCGGTGACCCAGTACTTC.

This chain links TRBV2 with TRBJ2-7; D possibly corresponds to TRBD2 (6 bases). The V end was cut by 3 bases, the J end by 3 bases, with 12 bases between. This CDR3 has 14 residues. Germline values: CDR1 SNHLY, CDR2 FYNNEI. CDR3 residues: CASSEGLRLYEQYF. The CDR3 DNA reads as TGTGCCAGCAGTGAGGGACTCCGGCTCTACGAGCAGTACTTC. The whole variable domain, filled in from reference TRBV2 and TRBJ2-7, reads EPEVTQTPSHQVTQMGQEVILRCVPISNHLYFYWYRQILGQKVEFLVSFYNNEISEKSEIFDDQFSVERPDGSNFTLKIRSTKLEDSAMYFCASSEGLRLYEQYFGPGTRLTVT.

The rearrangement uses TRBV5-4 and TRBJ2-4, with 11 bases identical to TRBD2. V was clipped by 1 base and J by 3 bases; unmatched bases: 0. The CDR3 consists of 15 residues. Germline V gene lookup returns CDR1 SGHNT and CDR2 YYREEE (reference sequence). The CDR3 nucleotides are TGTGCCAGCAGCTTGACTAGCGGGGGCAAAAACATTCAGTACTTC. As protein: CASSLTSGGKNIQYF.

V and J are TRBV4-1 and TRBJ2-7; no firm D call. Trimming pared 4 bases from V and 3 bases from J, leaving 7 bases between. The CDR3 consists of 12 residues. The V gene's germline CDR1 is MGHRA and CDR2 YSYEKL. The CDR3 nucleotides are TGCGCCAGCAGCCCCCCGAACTACGAGCAGTACTTC. It is translated as CASSPPNYEQYF.

The genes are TRBV7-6 and TRBJ1-1, with D unresolved. The germline gives CDR1 SGHVS, CDR2 FNYEAQ. CDR3 length equals 18 residues. V lost 4 bases, J lost 6 bases, and 27 bases lay in between. The CDR3 here is CASSSLLKGRLWWAEAFF. The CDR3 DNA reads TGTGCCAGCAGCTCTCTACTAAAAGGACGGCTTTGGTGGGCTGAAGCTTTCTTT.

The chain has TRBV6-6 and TRBJ1-2; no reliable D call. CDR3 length equals 14 residues. CDR1 MNHNY and CDR2 SVGAGI come from the germline V gene (reference sequence). V dropped 3 bases and J dropped 8 bases, with 16 bases sitting between them. CDR3 sequence (DNA): TGTGCCAGCAGTTATACGGACCTCCCGCAGGGCTACACCTTC. This gives the protein CASSYTDLPQGYTF.